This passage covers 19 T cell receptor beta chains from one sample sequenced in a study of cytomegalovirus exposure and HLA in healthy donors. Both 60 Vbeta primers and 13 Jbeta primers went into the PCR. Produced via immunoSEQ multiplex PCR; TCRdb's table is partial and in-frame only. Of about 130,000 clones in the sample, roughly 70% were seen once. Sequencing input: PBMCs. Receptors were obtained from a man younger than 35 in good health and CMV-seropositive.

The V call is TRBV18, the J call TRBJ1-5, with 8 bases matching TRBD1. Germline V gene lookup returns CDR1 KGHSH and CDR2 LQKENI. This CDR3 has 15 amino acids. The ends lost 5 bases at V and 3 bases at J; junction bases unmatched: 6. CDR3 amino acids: CASSSAGQDNQPQHF. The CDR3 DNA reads TGTGCCAGCTCATCGGCGGGACAGGACAATCAGCCCCAGCATTTT. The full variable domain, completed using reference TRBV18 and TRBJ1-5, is NAGVMQNPRHLVRRRGQEARLRCSPMKGHSHVYWYRQLPEEGLKFMVYLQKENIIDESGMPKERFSAEFPKEGPSILRIQQVVRGDSAAYFCASSSAGQDNQPQHFGDGTRLSIL.

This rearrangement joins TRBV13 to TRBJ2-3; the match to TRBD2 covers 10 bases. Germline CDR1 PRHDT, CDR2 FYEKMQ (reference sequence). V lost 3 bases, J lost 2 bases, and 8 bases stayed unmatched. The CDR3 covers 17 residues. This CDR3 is CASSLPGLADYTDTQYF. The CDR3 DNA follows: TGTGCCAGCAGCTTGCCCGGACTAGCGGATTACACAGATACGCAGTATTTT.

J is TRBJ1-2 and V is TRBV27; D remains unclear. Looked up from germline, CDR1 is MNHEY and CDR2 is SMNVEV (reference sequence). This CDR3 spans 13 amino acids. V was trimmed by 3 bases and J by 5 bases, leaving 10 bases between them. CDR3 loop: CASSFSVHYGYTF. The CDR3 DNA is TGTGCCAGCAGTTTCTCGGTGCATTATGGCTACACCTTC.

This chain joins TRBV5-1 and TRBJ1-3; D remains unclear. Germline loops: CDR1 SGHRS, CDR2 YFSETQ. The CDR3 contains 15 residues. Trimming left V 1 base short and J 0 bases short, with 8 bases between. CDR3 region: CASSLLGSSGNTIYF. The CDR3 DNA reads TGCGCCAGCAGCTTGCTCGGGAGCTCTGGAAACACCATATATTTT. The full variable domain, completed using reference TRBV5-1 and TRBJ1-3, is KAGVTQTPRYLIKTRGQQVTLSCSPISGHRSVSWYQQTPGQGLQFLFEYFSETQRNKGNFPGRFSGRQFSNSRSEMNVSTLELGDSALYLCASSLLGSSGNTIYFGEGSWLTVV.

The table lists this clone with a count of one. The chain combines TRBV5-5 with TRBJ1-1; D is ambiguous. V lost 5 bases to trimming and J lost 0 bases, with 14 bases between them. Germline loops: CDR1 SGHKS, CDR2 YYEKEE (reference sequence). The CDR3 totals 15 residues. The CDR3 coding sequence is TGTGCCAGCAGTGCGAAACCTTTGGTGAACACTGAAGCTTTCTTT. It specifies CASSAKPLVNTEAFF.

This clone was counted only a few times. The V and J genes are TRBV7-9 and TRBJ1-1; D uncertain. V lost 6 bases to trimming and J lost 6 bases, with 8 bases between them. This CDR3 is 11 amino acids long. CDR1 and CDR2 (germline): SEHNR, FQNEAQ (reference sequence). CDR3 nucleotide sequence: TGTGCCAGCAGTCTAAGTTCTGAAGCTTTCTTT. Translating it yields CASSLSSEAFF.

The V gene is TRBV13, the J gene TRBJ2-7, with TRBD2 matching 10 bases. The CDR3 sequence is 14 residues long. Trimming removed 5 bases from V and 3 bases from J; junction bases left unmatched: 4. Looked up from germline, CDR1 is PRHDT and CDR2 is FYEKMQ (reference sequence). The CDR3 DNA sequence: TGTGCCAGCAGCGCAACTAGCGGGGTCTACGAGCAGTACTTC. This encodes CASSATSGVYEQYF.

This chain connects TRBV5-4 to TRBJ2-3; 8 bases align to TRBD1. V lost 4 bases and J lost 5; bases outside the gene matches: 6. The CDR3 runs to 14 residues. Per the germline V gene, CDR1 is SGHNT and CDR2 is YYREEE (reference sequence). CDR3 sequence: CASSLDRERDTQYF. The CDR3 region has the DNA TGTGCCAGCAGCCTGGACAGGGAGAGAGATACGCAGTATTTT. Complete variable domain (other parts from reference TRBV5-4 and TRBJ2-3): ETGVTQSPTHLIKTRGQQVTLRCSSQSGHNTVSWYQQALGQGPQFIFQYYREEENGRGNFPPRFSGLQFPNYSSELNVNALELDDSALYLCASSLDRERDTQYFGPGTRLTVL.

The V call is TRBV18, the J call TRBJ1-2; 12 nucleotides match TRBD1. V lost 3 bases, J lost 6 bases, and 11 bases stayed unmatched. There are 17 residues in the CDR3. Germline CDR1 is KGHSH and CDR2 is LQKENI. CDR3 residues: CASSPLWDRGLKNGYTF. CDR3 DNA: TGTGCCAGCTCACCCCTTTGGGACAGGGGGCTTAAAAATGGCTACACCTTC.

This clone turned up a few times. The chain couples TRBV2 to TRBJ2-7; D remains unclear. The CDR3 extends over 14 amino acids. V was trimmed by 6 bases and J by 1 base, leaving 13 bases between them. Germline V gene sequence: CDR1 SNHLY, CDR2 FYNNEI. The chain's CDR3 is CASSTDATSYEQYF. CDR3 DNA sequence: TGTGCCAGCAGCACAGATGCTACTTCCTACGAGCAGTACTTC.

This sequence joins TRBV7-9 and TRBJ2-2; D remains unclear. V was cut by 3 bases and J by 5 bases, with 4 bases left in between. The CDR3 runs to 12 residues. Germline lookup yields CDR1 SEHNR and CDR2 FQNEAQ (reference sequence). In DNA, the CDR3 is TGTGCCAGCAGCTTCCATACCGGGGAGCTGTTTTTT. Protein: CASSFHTGELFF.

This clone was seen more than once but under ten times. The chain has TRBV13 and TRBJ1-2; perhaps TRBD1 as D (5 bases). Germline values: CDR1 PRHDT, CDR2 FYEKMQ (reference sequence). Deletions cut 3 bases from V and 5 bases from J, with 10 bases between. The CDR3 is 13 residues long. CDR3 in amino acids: CASSFSGTYGYTF. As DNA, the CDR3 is TGTGCCAGCAGCTTTTCCGGGACTTATGGCTACACCTTC.

CDR3 nucleotide sequence: TGTGCCAGCAGCCCCCCCCTGTTGTACGAGCAGTACTTC. Amino acid sequence: CASSPPLLYEQYF. The chain recombines TRBV27 with TRBJ2-7; no reliable D call. The CDR3 is made up of 13 amino acids. V lost 6 bases and J 4 bases, leaving 13 bases between the germline ends. Germline loops: CDR1 MNHEY, CDR2 SMNVEV (reference sequence).

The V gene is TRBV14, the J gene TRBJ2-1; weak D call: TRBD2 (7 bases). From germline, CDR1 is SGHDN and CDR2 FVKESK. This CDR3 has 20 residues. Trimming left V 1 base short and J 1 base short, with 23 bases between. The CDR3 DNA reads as TGTGCCAGCAGCCAAGTTAATAAGGGAGGGGGGGCCCCTTCCTACAATGAGCAGTTCTTC. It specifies CASSQVNKGGGAPSYNEQFF.

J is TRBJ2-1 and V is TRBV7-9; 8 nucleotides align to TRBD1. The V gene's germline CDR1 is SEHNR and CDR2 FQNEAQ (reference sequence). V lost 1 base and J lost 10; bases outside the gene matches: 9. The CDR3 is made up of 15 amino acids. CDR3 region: CASSLDTGGRYEQFF. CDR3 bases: TGTGCCAGCAGCTTAGACACAGGGGGACGGTACGAGCAGTTCTTC.

The CDR3 protein is CASSLGPQADGYTF. DNA for the CDR3: TGTGCCAGCAGCTTGGGGCCACAGGCGGATGGCTACACCTTC. The chain uses TRBV5-4 and TRBJ1-2; D perhaps matches TRBD1 (5 bases). This CDR3 has 14 residues. From germline, CDR1 is SGHNT and CDR2 YYREEE (reference sequence). Trimming shortened V by 0 bases and J by 6 bases, and 12 bases separated the two germline ends.

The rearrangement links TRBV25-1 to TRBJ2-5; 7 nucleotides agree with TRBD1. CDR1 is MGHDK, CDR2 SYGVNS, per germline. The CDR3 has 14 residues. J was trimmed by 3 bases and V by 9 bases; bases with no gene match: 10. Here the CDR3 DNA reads TGTGCCAGTTCACATCCTACAGGGGAAGAGACCCAGTACTTC. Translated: CASSHPTGEETQYF.

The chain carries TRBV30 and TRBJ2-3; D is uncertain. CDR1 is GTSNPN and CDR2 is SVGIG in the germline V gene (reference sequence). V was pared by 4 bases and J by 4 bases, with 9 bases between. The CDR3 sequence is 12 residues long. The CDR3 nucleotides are TGTGCCTGGACCCCTGGGCCAGATACGCAGTATTTT. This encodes CAWTPGPDTQYF.

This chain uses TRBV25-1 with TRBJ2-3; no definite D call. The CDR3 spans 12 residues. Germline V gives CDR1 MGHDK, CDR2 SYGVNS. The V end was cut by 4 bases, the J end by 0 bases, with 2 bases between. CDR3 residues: CASSASTDTQYF. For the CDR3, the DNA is TGTGCCAGCAGTGCTAGCACAGATACGCAGTATTTT.